Described below is a single T cell receptor beta chain sequence and its context. What it binds is unknown. TCRdb re-called the 5' RACE reads through MiXCR, storing one row per CDR3 protein. The data show fewer than 80,000 distinct CDR3 sequences, 20% to 25% seen once. Study-level points and caveats: Whole repertoires were not studied in the larger cohort, only one V-J beta rearrangement.

Sequenced material: memory CD4+ T cells sorted from a lymph node. Subset meaning: memory CD4+ T cells, CD4+CD45RO+CD25-. The receptor was derived from a female donor with breast cancer.

The DNA of the CDR3 is TGCAGTGCCTGGACAGGGAACACTGAAGCTTTCTTT. Amino acids: CSAWTGNTEAFF. The V gene is TRBV20-1, the J gene TRBJ1-1; 7 bases match TRBD1. V shed 6 bases and J 1 base; nucleotides not matched to a gene: 2. The germline V gene has CDR1 DFQATT and CDR2 SNEGSKA (reference sequence). The CDR3 has 12 amino acids.